This T cell receptor beta chain was identified during a study of OX40 agonist ivuxolimab in advanced cancers. Study details: Cohort: about 82% men, mean age around 55, aged about 20 to 90.

Blood draws occurred at baseline, cycle 4 day 1, and cycle 7 day 1. Generated by immunoSEQ multiplex PCR, the TCRdb table keeps only in-frame clones and is missing some. The table records around 76,000 clones, 90% to 95% of them present only once. This specimen consisted of CD4+ or CD8+ T cells sorted from blood, obtained in a trial of the OX40 agonist ivuxolimab. This sequence originates from an adult with an advanced solid tumor such as melanoma, head and neck, liver or kidney cancer.

CDR3 in DNA: TGTGCCAGCAGCCCCCGGACAGGTGAAGCTTTCTTT. It codes for CASSPRTGEAFF. The rearrangement uses TRBV11-3 and TRBJ1-1, with 7 bases aligning to TRBD1. The CDR3 is 12 amino acids. V lost 5 bases and J lost 7; bases outside the gene matches: 4. Germline V gives CDR1 SGHNT, CDR2 YENEEA. Together with reference TRBV11-3 and TRBJ1-1, the CDR3 gives the full variable domain: EAGVVQSPRYKIIEKKQPVAFWCNPISGHNTLYWYLQNLGQGPELLIRYENEEAVDDSQLPKDRFSAERLKGVDSTLKIQPAELGDSAVYLCASSPRTGEAFFGQGTRLTVV.